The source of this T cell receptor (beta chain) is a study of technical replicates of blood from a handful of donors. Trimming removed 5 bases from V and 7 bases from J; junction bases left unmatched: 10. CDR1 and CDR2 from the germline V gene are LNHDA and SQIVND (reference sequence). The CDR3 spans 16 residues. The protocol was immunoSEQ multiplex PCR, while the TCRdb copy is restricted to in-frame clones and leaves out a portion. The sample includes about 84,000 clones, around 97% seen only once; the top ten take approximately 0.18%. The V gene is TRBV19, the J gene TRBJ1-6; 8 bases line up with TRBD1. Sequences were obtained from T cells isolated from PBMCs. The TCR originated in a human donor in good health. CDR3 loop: CASSPNRGALNSPLHF. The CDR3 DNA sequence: TGTGCCAGTAGTCCCAACAGGGGGGCCCTCAATTCACCCCTCCACTTT.